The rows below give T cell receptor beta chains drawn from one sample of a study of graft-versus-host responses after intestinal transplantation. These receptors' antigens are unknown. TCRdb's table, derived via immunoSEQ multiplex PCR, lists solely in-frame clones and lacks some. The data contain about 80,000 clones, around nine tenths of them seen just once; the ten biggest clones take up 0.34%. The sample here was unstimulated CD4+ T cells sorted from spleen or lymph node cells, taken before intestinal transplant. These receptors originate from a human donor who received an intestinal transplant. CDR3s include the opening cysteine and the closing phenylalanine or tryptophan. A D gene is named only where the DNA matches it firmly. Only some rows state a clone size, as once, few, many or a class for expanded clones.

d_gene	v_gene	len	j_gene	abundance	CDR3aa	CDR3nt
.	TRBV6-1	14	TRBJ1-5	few	CASSAGVGYQPQHF	TGTGCCAGCAGTGCAGGGGTAGGATATCAGCCCCAGCATTTT
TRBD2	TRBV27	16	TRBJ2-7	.	CASSLSGTSGSYEQYF	TGTGCCAGCAGTTTATCAGGGACTAGCGGATCCTACGAGCAGTACTTC
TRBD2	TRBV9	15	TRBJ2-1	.	CASSPSGSSYNEQFF	TGTGCCAGCAGCCCGAGCGGGAGCTCCTACAATGAGCAGTTCTTC
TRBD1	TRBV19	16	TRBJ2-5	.	CASSPAMGQGGETQYF	TGTGCCAGTAGTCCTGCAATGGGACAGGGGGGAGAGACCCAGTACTTC
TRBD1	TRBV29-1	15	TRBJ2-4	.	CSVELPGQGTNIQYF	TGCAGCGTTGAGCTTCCGGGACAGGGCACAAACATTCAGTACTTC
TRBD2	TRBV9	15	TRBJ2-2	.	CASSELAGGVGELFF	TGTGCCAGCAGCGAGTTAGCGGGGGGGGTCGGGGAGCTGTTTTTT
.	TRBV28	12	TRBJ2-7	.	CASSWSAYEQYF	TGTGCCAGCTCCTGGAGTGCCTACGAGCAGTACTTC
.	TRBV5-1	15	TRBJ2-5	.	CASSFGRTAQETQYF	TGCGCCAGCAGCTTTGGGCGGACAGCTCAAGAGACCCAGTACTTC
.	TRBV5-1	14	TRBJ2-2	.	CASSSGGGRGELFF	TGCGCCAGCAGCTCTGGGGGGGGCCGAGGGGAGCTGTTTTTT
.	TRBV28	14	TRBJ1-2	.	CASSWGPPNKGYTF	TGTGCCAGCAGTTGGGGCCCCCCAAATAAGGGCTACACCTTC
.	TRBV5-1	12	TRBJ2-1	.	CASSQGPNEQFF	TGCGCCAGCAGCCAGGGTCCCAATGAGCAGTTCTTC
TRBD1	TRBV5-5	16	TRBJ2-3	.	CASSPLGQGGADTQYF	TGTGCCAGCAGCCCACTGGGACAGGGAGGGGCAGATACGCAGTATTTT
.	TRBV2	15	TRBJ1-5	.	CASTGGGTSNQPQHF	TGTGCCAGCACCGGCGGGGGGACAAGCAATCAGCCCCAGCATTTT
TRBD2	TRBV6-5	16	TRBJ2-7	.	CASSYSRTSGSYEQYF	TGTGCCAGCAGTTACTCGCGGACTAGCGGTTCCTACGAGCAGTACTTC
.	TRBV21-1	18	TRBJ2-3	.	CASSKRGEPPRWTDTQYF	TGTGCCAGCAGCAAAAGGGGCGAGCCGCCAAGGTGGACAGATACGCAGTATTTT
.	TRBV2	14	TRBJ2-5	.	CASSTRSIQETQYF	TGTGCCAGCAGTACTAGAAGTATTCAAGAGACCCAGTACTTC
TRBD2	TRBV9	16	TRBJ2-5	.	CASSVGQRGGQETQYF	TGTGCCAGCAGCGTAGGGCAGCGGGGGGGACAAGAGACCCAGTACTTC
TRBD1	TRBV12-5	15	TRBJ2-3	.	CASGSGTGGAGTQYF	TGTGCTAGTGGTTCCGGGACAGGGGGCGCGGGGACGCAGTATTTT
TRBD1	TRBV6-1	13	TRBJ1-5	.	CASRGQGHQPQHF	TGTGCCAGCAGGGGACAGGGGCATCAGCCCCAGCATTTT
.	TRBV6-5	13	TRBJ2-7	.	CASSYRQVGEQYF	TGTGCCAGCAGTTACCGACAGGTGGGCGAGCAGTACTTC
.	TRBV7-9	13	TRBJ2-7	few	CASSLKLPGEQYF	TGTGCCAGCAGCTTAAAACTCCCGGGGGAGCAGTACTTC
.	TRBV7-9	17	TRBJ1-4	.	CASSLGQDLGLNEKLFF	TGTGCCAGCAGCTTAGGGCAGGATCTTGGGCTGAATGAAAAACTGTTTTTT
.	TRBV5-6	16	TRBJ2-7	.	CANGNNEPDVPYEQYF	TGTGCGAACGGGAACAACGAACCCGATGTTCCCTACGAGCAGTACTTC
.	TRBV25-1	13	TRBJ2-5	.	CASSDRYQETQYF	TGTGCCAGCAGTGATCGGTACCAAGAGACCCAGTACTTC
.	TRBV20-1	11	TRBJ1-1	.	CSAGTNTEAFF	TGCAGTGCCGGGACAAACACTGAAGCTTTCTTT
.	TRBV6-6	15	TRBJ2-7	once	CASSEGHNLSYEQYF	TGTGCCAGCAGCGAGGGACACAACCTGTCCTACGAGCAGTACTTC
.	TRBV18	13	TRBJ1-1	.	CASSHDRNTEAFF	TGTGCCAGCTCACACGACAGGAACACTGAAGCTTTCTTT
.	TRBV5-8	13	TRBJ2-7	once	CASSFQGFYEQYF	TGTGCCAGCAGCTTCCAGGGGTTCTACGAGCAGTACTTC
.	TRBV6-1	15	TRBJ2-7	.	CASSGNRARSYEQYF	TGTGCCAGCAGTGGCAACAGGGCTCGGTCCTACGAGCAGTACTTC
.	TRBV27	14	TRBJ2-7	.	CASSPNSVSYEQYF	TGTGCCAGCAGTCCTAATAGCGTCTCCTACGAGCAGTACTTC
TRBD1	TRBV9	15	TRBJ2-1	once	CASSVGQGAPEEQFF	TGTGCCAGCAGCGTCGGACAGGGGGCTCCGGAAGAGCAGTTCTTC
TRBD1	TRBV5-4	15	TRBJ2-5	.	CASSLGDRGQETQYF	TGTGCCAGCAGCTTGGGGGACAGGGGCCAAGAGACCCAGTACTTC
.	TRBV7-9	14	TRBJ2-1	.	CASSLGAVGSVWFF	TGTGCCAGCAGCTTAGGTGCCGTGGGGAGTGTTTGGTTCTTC
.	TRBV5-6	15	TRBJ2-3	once	CASSWQGLNTDTQYF	TGTGCCAGCAGCTGGCAAGGACTGAACACAGATACGCAGTATTTT
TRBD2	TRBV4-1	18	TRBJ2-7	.	CASSQGLAGPGSSYEQYF	TGCGCCAGCAGCCAGGGACTAGCGGGTCCGGGGAGCTCCTACGAGCAGTACTTC
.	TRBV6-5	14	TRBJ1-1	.	CASSYERLNTEAFF	TGTGCCAGCAGTTACGAACGGTTAAACACTGAAGCTTTCTTT
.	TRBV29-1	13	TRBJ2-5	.	CSVDRGTQETQYF	TGCAGCGTTGACCGGGGAACCCAAGAGACCCAGTACTTC
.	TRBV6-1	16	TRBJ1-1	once	CASSEEKGGARTEAFF	TGTGCCAGCAGTGAGGAAAAAGGGGGGGCGCGGACTGAAGCTTTCTTT
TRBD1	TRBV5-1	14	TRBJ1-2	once	CASSLGQGFYGYTF	TGCGCCAGCAGCTTGGGACAGGGGTTCTATGGCTACACCTTC
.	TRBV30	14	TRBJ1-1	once	CAWLSRGSYTEAFF	TGTGCCTGGCTCAGTCGTGGTTCATACACTGAAGCTTTCTTT
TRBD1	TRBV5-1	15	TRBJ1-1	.	CASSQDRGLTTEAFF	TGCGCCAGCAGCCAGGACAGGGGGCTAACCACTGAAGCTTTCTTT
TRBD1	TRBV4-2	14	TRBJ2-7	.	CASSRNRGFYEQYF	TGTGCCAGCAGTCGAAACAGGGGTTTCTACGAGCAGTACTTC
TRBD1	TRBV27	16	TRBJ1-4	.	CASSLSKGTGVGKLFF	TGTGCCAGCAGTTTATCGAAGGGGACAGGGGTTGGAAAACTGTTTTTT
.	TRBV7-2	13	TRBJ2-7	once	CASSFLGLGEQYF	TGTGCCAGCAGCTTCTTGGGCCTTGGCGAGCAGTACTTC
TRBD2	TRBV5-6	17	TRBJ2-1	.	CASSPDRGVSSYNEQFF	TGTGCCAGCAGCCCGGACCGGGGGGTAAGCTCCTACAATGAGCAGTTCTTC
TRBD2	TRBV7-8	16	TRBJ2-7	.	CASSSWAGGPGYEQYF	TGTGCCAGCAGCTCCTGGGCGGGAGGGCCGGGGTACGAGCAGTACTTC
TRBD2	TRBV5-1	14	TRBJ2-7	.	CASRQRAGFVEQYF	TGCGCCAGCAGACAAAGAGCGGGATTTGTCGAGCAGTACTTC
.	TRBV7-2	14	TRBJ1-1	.	CASSQTLRGTEAFF	TGTGCCAGCAGCCAAACGCTAAGGGGCACTGAAGCTTTCTTT
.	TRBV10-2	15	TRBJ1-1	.	CASSGTKNMNTEAFF	TGCGCCAGCAGTGGGACTAAGAACATGAACACTGAAGCTTTCTTT
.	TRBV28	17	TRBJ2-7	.	CASSPSPGVANTYEQYF	TGTGCCAGCAGCCCATCCCCCGGGGTAGCGAATACCTACGAGCAGTACTTC
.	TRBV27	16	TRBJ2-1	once	CASSPIWGRSYNEQFF	TGTGCCAGCAGCCCCATATGGGGCCGATCCTACAATGAGCAGTTCTTC
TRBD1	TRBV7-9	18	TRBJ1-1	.	CASIQGGTGIFMNTEAFF	TGTGCCAGCATCCAGGGGGGGACAGGGATTTTCATGAACACTGAAGCTTTCTTT